This TCR beta chain derives from a study of cytomegalovirus exposure and HLA in healthy donors (dated by TCRdb to 2015 to 2018). As for the study more broadly: According to an earlier analysis of 587 of the donors, roughly 180 million T cells yielded 95 million to 140 million unique TCR beta sequences and around 300 Gb of sequence data. An early release covering 550 to 700 HLA-typed donors comprised about 310 gigabases of sequencing data and 85 million or so unique TCR sequences. Of the 300 to 450 genotyped donors, roughly 76% were placed in the genetic ancestry cluster associated with self-reported Caucasian donors. The aim of the study was to test whether cataloging public T cell receptors could identify signatures of past pathogen exposure. The study profiled the T cell repertoires of under 700 subjects by immunosequencing and related them to cytomegalovirus serostatus. Besides the first cohort of around 670 subjects, a separate validation cohort made up of around 120 different subjects was used. The study combined high-throughput TCR immunosequencing, statistical association of individual TCRs with disease status, and machine learning to predict cytomegalovirus infection status. To study patterns of TCR occurrence, a later analysis re-analyzed previously published TCR beta repertoires from several hundred donors and added high-resolution HLA genotyping. In the later analysis, no new phenotypic data were used to find candidate immune exposures; instead, reliance was placed on TCR beta sequences and their occurrence across donors. An earlier analysis of 587 of the donors applied high-throughput TCR beta sequencing to assess whether each TCR beta V gene segment acted as functional or pseudogenic. Donor age, sex, ethnicity and CMV serostatus were collected together with the repertoire data. In a later genetic analysis, genome-wide SNP genotypes for about three fifths of the roughly 670 donors were used, and that subset was treated as a discovery cohort. All discovery cohort repertoires had been generated using a single sequencing platform. Class I and class II HLA loci were covered by the typing at four-digit resolution. The number of typed donors differed by locus: about 620-640 for A, B, C, DRB1 and DQB1; 522 for DQA1; around 610 for DPA1; and roughly 450 for DPB1. Because of strong linkage in the cohort, roughly five DR-DQ haplotypes were treated as single units for association and clustering. Across some 400 genotyped donors of the cohort, an average of roughly 230,000 unique TCR beta nucleotide sequences per donor were sequenced, and 15% to 20% of those sequences were non-productive.

The cohort was made up of 500 to 800 healthy bone marrow donors. At the time of sampling, every cohort member was nominally healthy, though immune exposures that went unrecorded were likely present. The donor tested CMV seropositive and was one of the 289 seropositive cohort members. A peripheral blood sample was provided by each donor, and peripheral blood mononuclear cells were used for TCR beta sequencing. Genomic DNA extraction from the blood cell samples was performed with the Qiagen DNeasy Blood Extraction Kit. Study-level results and caveats: When HLA alleles, especially DR and DQ, strongly co-occurred, TCR associations were difficult to assign to individual alleles. In this cohort, only TCR beta chains were sequenced, and detectable features were limited by the absence of alpha or paired-chain data. Presence/absence analyses assumed roughly uniform sequencing depth across donors, an assumption that may not hold. According to a later analysis, most CMV-associated TCR beta chains appeared to be HLA-restricted, and the HLA associations seemed to be driven largely by CMV exposure. An association between a missense DCLRE1C variant and V-gene and J-gene trimming of TCR beta chains was found in a later genetic analysis and replicated in an independent cohort. A later analysis reported that several top co-occurrence clusters appeared linked to parvovirus B19, influenza, CMV and Epstein-Barr virus. A cluster of highly shared sequence variants was judged likely to represent a technical artifact of the sequencing pipeline. A further reported finding was that TCR beta sequences accurately predicted the HLA-A and HLA-B alleles for most subjects in the first cohort. In the study, 150 to 200 TCR beta chains were listed as associated with cytomegalovirus. In a later analysis, HLA-associated TCR beta chains were found to be more clonally expanded and to have lower generation probabilities than equally common non-associated chains. The only immune exposure information available for the cohort was CMV serostatus. Because some donors lacked HLA typing at each locus, the association tests relied only on the typed subset. A few of the identified cytomegalovirus-associated TCR beta chains were confirmed in vitro to be specific for cytomegalovirus antigens. Cytomegalovirus status was reported to be diagnosed by the classifier with high specificity and sensitivity in both the original and validation cohorts. Correlated functional status among segregating V segments might be attributable to linkage disequilibrium, but an unknown experimental factor could not be ruled out. Most TCR sequences were seen in very few donors, while some public TCRs were found in many individuals. In a later analysis, TCR association rates were found to vary across HLA loci, with the most associated TCRs seen for DRB1 alleles and the fewest for HLA-C alleles. It was suggested by the authors that the approach could potentially be generalized to other disease states and immunological phenotypes. At a false discovery rate of 0.05, a later analysis linked 15,000 to 20,000 TCR beta sequences to specific HLA alleles. A later genetic analysis reported fewer N-insertions in productive TCRs among donors in an Asian-associated ancestry cluster than the roughly 670-donor mean. The earlier analysis of about 600 of the donors excluded some 15 rarely observed V segments, including chromosome 9 orphons, because counts were too low. An earlier analysis of around 500 of the donors showed that most TCR beta V segments appeared in productive rearrangements either about 90% or about 30% of the time, which broadly matched IMGT annotations.

The library was prepared using the immunoSEQ multiplex PCR assay. For the multiplex PCR, a mixture combining 60 forward primers for TCR Vbeta segments and 13 reverse primers for TCR Jbeta segments was used. Amplification of the CDR3 region of rearranged TCR beta genes was performed with a multiplex PCR assay on genomic DNA. Amplified TCR beta libraries were sequenced as 87-base-pair reads on the Illumina HiSeq System. As for how the authors treated the data: In a later analysis, 70 million to 95 million unique TCR beta chains were counted across the roughly 670 repertoires, and some 10 million of these chains were shared by at least two donors. Raw reads were error-corrected and collapsed into unique sequences by a nearest-neighbor algorithm in which closely related sequences were merged to remove PCR and sequencing errors. To assign V, D and J gene segments, CDR3 sequences were aligned to IMGT reference sequences. For a sequence to be retained, at least a six-nucleotide match to both a V gene segment and a J gene segment was required. A rearrangement was called productive if the CDR3 had no stop codons and remained in frame with V and J, and every other rearrangement was called non-productive. Following IMGT convention, CDR3 was defined as the stretch from the second conserved V-encoded cysteine to the conserved J-encoded phenylalanine. Sequences without an unambiguous match to a single V gene segment were excluded from the earlier analysis of over 500 of the donors. In an earlier analysis of some 590 of the donors, V segments were called functional above 56.7% productive rearrangements and were called segregating when the between-donor standard deviation exceeded 5%. A statistical classification framework was developed to diagnose cytomegalovirus status using the catalog of TCR beta chain sequences. In a later analysis, TCR nucleotide sequences were compared against IMGT/GENE-DB human TR gene sequences so that V and J genes could be assigned. The TCRdist pipeline was used in a later analysis to assign CDR3 sequences and most-parsimonious VDJ recombination scenarios. In a later analysis, every TCR beta chain was defined by the combination of its CDR3 amino acid sequence and its V-gene family, and reads without a unique V-gene family were dropped. To address suspected cross-contamination and a sequencing artifact, a later analysis removed roughly 580 highly shared, low-generation-probability nucleotide sequences. In a later analysis, a clonal expansion index was calculated for each public chain from normalized within-repertoire ranks of inferred template counts. A later analysis computed generation probabilities with a VDJ recombination model fitted to out-of-frame rearrangements, and checked the results against IGoR. In a later analysis, hypergeometric tests were used to score TCR-TCR, TCR-HLA and TCR-CMV co-occurrence, with a repertoire-size bias correction applied to TCR pairs. False discovery rates were estimated in a later analysis by permuting HLA or CMV assignments 20 times. In a later analysis, co-occurring TCRs were grouped using DBSCAN, and TCRdist sequence similarity was added for clustering within HLA-allele-positive subsets. For co-occurrence clustering, repertoires with fewer than 30,000 or more than 120,000 public chains were excluded, along with five or six repertoires with anomalous nucleotide sharing. As stored in TCRdb, this immuneACCESS dataset retains in-frame rearrangements with V and J assigned. A fraction of the clones does not appear; measured against another copy, unresolved V genes explain less than half of the discrepancy, and the remainder lacks a known reason. Clone size and V and J calls were adopted from that table, with D and trimming inferred from the DNA. The sample table records about 150,000 clones; roughly 77% of these occur just once. The ten largest clones add up to roughly 8% of the sample.

Of note for this clone: Its antigen remains unidentified. No base quality information exists; no much larger clone differs at one position.

The sequence came from a man between 25 and 39 years old in good health and CMV-seropositive. Sequences were obtained from PBMCs.

The DNA sequence reads TGTGCCAGCAGCTTAAGTGAGGGTCAGCCCCAGCATTTT. The resulting protein is CASSLSEGQPQHF. The rearrangement combines TRBV11-1 with TRBJ1-5; confidence is insufficient to name the D gene. The germline ends are 8 bases apart after V is trimmed by 2 bases and J by 6 bases. The germline V gene (reference sequence) supplies CDR1 SGHAT and CDR2 FQDESV. Counted from cysteine to phenylalanine, this CDR3 has 13 amino acids. The read is trimmed to its CDR3 DNA, 39 bases read in frame from base 1.